A single sample gave rise to the 16 T cell receptor beta chains below, sequenced in a study of cytomegalovirus exposure and HLA in healthy donors. PCR employed 60 Vbeta and 13 Jbeta primers. Some clones are missing from TCRdb's copy, which holds only in-frame ones; the method was immunoSEQ multiplex PCR. The data hold 100,000 to 140,000 clones, with around 77% observed a single time. Sequencing input: PBMCs. The receptor source for this set is a man between 18 and 35 years old in good health and CMV-seronegative.

CDR3 nucleotide sequence: TGTGCCAGCAGTTGGACAGGGGACGCCGCTAACTATGGCTACACCTTC. This encodes CASSWTGDAANYGYTF. The chain links TRBV14 to TRBJ1-2, with TRBD1 matching 9 bases. This CDR3 has 16 residues. With 6 bases clipped from V and 0 bases from J, the junction kept 8 bases outside the gene matches. CDR1 SGHDN and CDR2 FVKESK come from the germline V gene.

This chain connects TRBV19 to TRBJ1-6; D might be TRBD1 (6 bases). From germline, CDR1 is LNHDA and CDR2 SQIVND (reference sequence). V lost 6 bases and J lost 0, with 24 bases in between. The CDR3 spans 20 residues. The CDR3 loop is CASSLEGVFLRSSYNSPLHF. CDR3 coding DNA: TGTGCCAGTAGCTTAGAGGGGGTCTTTCTACGAAGCTCCTATAATTCACCCCTCCACTTT.

A note on this clone: At one end the junction does not follow the germline gene, possibly because of a read error. The V gene is TRBV7-7, the J gene TRBJ2-5; 13 bases fit TRBD2. Germline CDR1 and CDR2: SSHAT and FNYEAQ (reference sequence). This CDR3 has 16 amino acids. The CDR3 loop is CASSLGLAGADGTQYF. The DNA of the CDR3 is TGTGCTAGCAGCTTAGGACTAGCGGGGGCTGATGGGACCCAGTACTTC.

This chain connects TRBV6-5 to TRBJ2-1, with 7 bases lining up with TRBD1. This CDR3 contains 15 residues. Trimming at V came to 1 base and at J to 5 bases, leaving 5 bases not matched to a gene. Germline V gives CDR1 MNHEY, CDR2 SVGAGI. CDR3 nucleotide sequence: TGTGCCAGCAGTTACTTGACAGGGACCCACAATGAGCAGTTCTTC. This gives the protein CASSYLTGTHNEQFF.

This clone was seen just once. This sequence joins TRBV19 and TRBJ1-6; 7 bases line up with TRBD1. This CDR3 has 15 residues. V lost 6 bases, J lost 8 bases, and 10 bases stayed unmatched. The germline V gene encodes CDR1 LNHDA and CDR2 SQIVND (reference sequence). CDR3 region: CASSPLDRDDSPLHF. The CDR3 DNA reads TGTGCCAGTAGCCCCTTAGACAGGGATGATTCACCCCTCCACTTT.

The chain joins TRBV4-3 to TRBJ1-6, with TRBD1 as a possible D gene (5 bases). The CDR3 spans 16 residues. Germline-derived CDR1 and CDR2 are LGHNA and YSLEER. Trimming took off 4 bases at V and 7 bases at J, with 17 bases between the two ends. CDR3 protein: CASSPTLGVRNSPLHF. In nucleotides, the CDR3 is TGCGCCAGCAGCCCCACCCTAGGGGTTCGAAATTCACCCCTCCACTTT.

This chain links TRBV5-6 with TRBJ2-2; TRBD1 matches 7 bases. J gave up 2 bases and V 3 bases, and 4 bases lay outside the gene matches. The germline V gene has CDR1 SGHDT and CDR2 YYEEEE. The CDR3 runs 15 residues. The CDR3 is CASSSTGPNTGELFF. The CDR3 DNA is TGTGCCAGCAGCTCGACAGGGCCTAACACCGGGGAGCTGTTTTTT.

This clone has only a few counts. The V gene is TRBV6-5, the J gene TRBJ1-5; a possible D gene is TRBD1 (6 bases). Trimming stripped 2 bases from V and 7 bases from J, with 9 bases between. Germline V gene data show CDR1 as MNHEY and CDR2 as SVGAGI. The CDR3 is made up of 13 amino acids. The CDR3 sequence: CASSYGQGQPQHF. CDR3 nucleotides: TGTGCCAGCAGTTACGGCCAGGGGCAGCCCCAGCATTTT.

The J gene is TRBJ1-5, the V gene TRBV7-9; D possibly corresponds to TRBD1 (6 bases). Trimming removed 4 bases at V and 2 bases at J, with 12 bases between. The V gene's germline CDR1 is SEHNR and CDR2 FQNEAQ (reference sequence). The CDR3 totals 15 residues. The CDR3 coding sequence is TGTGCCAGCAGCTCAACAGGGATGGGCAATCAGCCCCAGCATTTT. Residues: CASSSTGMGNQPQHF. Looking up the rest from reference TRBV7-9 and TRBJ1-5 gives the full variable domain: DTGVSQNPRHKITKRGQNVTFRCDPISEHNRLYWYRQTLGQGPEFLTYFQNEAQLEKSRLLSDRFSAERPKGSFSTLEIQRTEQGDSAMYLCASSSTGMGNQPQHFGDGTRLSIL.

This chain uses TRBV18 with TRBJ1-6; 10 nucleotides match TRBD1. Per germline, CDR1 KGHSH and CDR2 LQKENI. With 2 bases clipped from V and 5 bases from J, the junction kept 3 bases outside the gene matches. The CDR3 runs 16 residues. The CDR3 nucleotides are TGTGCCAGCTCACCAAGGGGACAGGGGAATAATTCACCCCTCCACTTT. Translation gives CASSPRGQGNNSPLHF.

The chain joins TRBV15 to TRBJ1-4; possibly TRBD1 for D (6 bases). V was cut by 4 bases and J by 2 bases, with 14 bases left in between. CDR3 size: 16 residues. The germline CDR1 and CDR2 sequences are LNHNV and YYDKDF (reference sequence). The CDR3 sequence: CATSIPRGLTNEKLFF. In nucleotides, the CDR3 is TGTGCCACCAGCATCCCCAGGGGCCTGACTAATGAAAAACTGTTTTTT.

The chain links TRBV6-5 to TRBJ2-7; 11 bases match TRBD2. J was trimmed by 6 bases and V by 5 bases; bases with no gene match: 6. In germline, CDR1 is MNHEY, CDR2 SVGAGI. The CDR3 length is 14 residues. For the CDR3, the DNA is TGTGCCAGCAGTCCACTAGCGGGGGAACGCGAGCAGTACTTC. It is translated as CASSPLAGEREQYF.

This clone was seen just once. The rearrangement links TRBV6-5 to TRBJ2-5; 11 nucleotides align to TRBD1. The closer fit of TRBJ2-7 to the DNA end suggests the J call may be wrong. CDR1 is MNHEY, CDR2 SVGAGI, per germline. CDR3 size: 15 residues. The CDR3 protein is CASSSSWGQGGEQYF. For the CDR3, the DNA is TGTGCCAGCAGTTCTAGTTGGGGACAGGGGGGCGAGCAGTACTTC.

This clone was counted between two and nine times. The chain recombines TRBV2 with TRBJ1-1; 7 nucleotides align to TRBD1. J was trimmed by 6 bases and V by 7 bases; bases with no gene match: 11. Looked up from germline, CDR1 is SNHLY and CDR2 is FYNNEI. The CDR3 contains 14 residues. Here the CDR3 DNA reads TGTGCCAGCACTAGTATAGACAGGGAGTCTGAAGCTTTCTTT. As protein: CASTSIDRESEAFF.

The J gene is TRBJ1-5, the V gene TRBV19; D is unclear. This CDR3 contains 15 residues. The germline V gene has CDR1 LNHDA and CDR2 SQIVND (reference sequence). V lost 5 bases to trimming and J lost 0 bases, with 11 bases between them. The CDR3 loop reads CASSATRSSNQPQHF. CDR3 sequence (DNA): TGTGCCAGTAGTGCAACACGGAGTAGCAATCAGCCCCAGCATTTT.

The chain carries TRBV9 and TRBJ2-2; D is possibly TRBD1 (5 bases). V gave up 4 bases and J gave up 0 bases, with 13 bases separating them. The CDR3 has 16 residues. Germline V gives CDR1 SGDLS, CDR2 YYNGEE. The CDR3 region has the DNA TGTGCCAGCAGCTATCTCGACAGTTCGAACACCGGGGAGCTGTTTTTT. It is translated as CASSYLDSSNTGELFF.